This T cell receptor beta chain was recovered during a study of T cells in women clearing cervical HPV infection (dated by TCRdb to 2017 to 2018). With regard to the full study: Cases were some 26 women with histologically confirmed HPV16-related CIN3 or worse, including 2 invasive cancers. In the parent cohort, some 11,000 women aged 18 or older were enrolled in Guanacaste, Costa Rica, during about 1993 to 1994 and then followed for approximately 7 years. Since HLA typing was available for only a few women, HLA type could not be ruled out as a confounder. Nested within Costa Rica's Guanacaste HPV Natural History Study, an exploratory proof-of-principle case-control study compared TCR repertoires across cervical HPV16 outcomes. As quality controls, five blinded duplicates were added to each group, bringing the total to about 60 samples made up of roughly 50 participants and about ten replicates. Cases and controls were matched on year of sample collection and on age within five years. Controls were more than 20 women whose single incident HPV16 infection cleared within 12 months without precancer or cancer developing. Median age was 34 years in cases versus just over 37 in controls, and baseline characteristics did not differ significantly. Case blood was taken at the visit when the lesion was first identified, whereas control blood was taken when infection was no longer detected. For cases, a median interval of nearly 150 days, with an interquartile range of roughly 85 to 220 days, was observed between lesion detection and blood sampling.

Here V drops 2 bases and J drops 0 bases, and the junction holds 9 bases not matched to any gene. As encoded in the germline V gene (reference sequence), CDR1 is DFQATT while CDR2 is SNEGSKA. Including the terminal cysteine and phenylalanine, the CDR3 comprises 18 residues. Sequencing covers 45 bases of the CDR3, shown here with the frame starting at base 1. With regard to this clone: Its antigen specificity is not known. Read coverage stops 3 residues before the CDR3 terminus; the germline J gene supplies the remainder.

TCR beta CDR3 regions were amplified by multiplex PCR from an average of 1200 ng genomic DNA per sample using the immunoSEQ assay. To correct primer bias, the assay used a complete synthetic TCR repertoire to set an amplification baseline. Amplicons were sequenced on the Illumina platform. The authors' pipeline ran thus. Sequence errors were corrected by clustering with frequency ratios and a modified nearest-neighbor algorithm, and the sequences were then analyzed in the immunoSEQ Analyzer using IMGT gene definitions. TCR richness and evenness were averaged over 20 rarefaction repeats at each rarefaction depth, excluding samples with fewer sequences than the depth. Wilcoxon rank sum tests with FDR correction were used to compare V, D and J gene relative abundances between the groups. In the blinded duplicates, the intraclass correlation was around 96% for TCR richness and averaged approximately 82% across roughly 70 gene segments. TCRdb's version of the immuneACCESS table is confined to in-frame rearrangements and falls short of the full clone set. An unresolved V gene accounts for under half of the shortfall where checked; the remainder is of unknown origin. The D gene and trimming were derived from the DNA, and the V and J assignments and clone size from that table. The sample's records list 30,000 to 45,000 clones. The top ten clonotypes cover 3.5% to 4% of the sample.

Every participant had a single incident cervical HPV16 infection, and women with prevalent HPV16 infections were excluded. Cervical HPV DNA was detected by MY09/MY11 PCR, and genotyping was performed by dot-blot hybridization. Roughly 15 mL of heparinized blood were centrifuged, and the buffy coat was aliquoted, frozen at -30°C, then stored at -80°C. QIAGEN kits were used to extract genomic DNA from buffy coat specimens. General findings and caveats noted by the study authors: Because of the cross-sectional design, the study could not determine whether the associations came before infection or resulted from infection, and neither effector/memory subsets nor HPV-specific T cells were isolated. T-cell numbers per sample were unknown, so richness differences could reflect varying T-cell content rather than repertoire biology. Random forest classifiers that combined richness and V gene abundances separated cases from controls with an estimated AUC of less than 0.85. Across sequencing depths, CIN3+ cases showed significantly higher TCR repertoire richness than controls, but evenness did not differ between the groups. Lower TRBV6-7 relative abundance was observed in cases than in controls (roughly 0.11% versus 0.16%; Bonferroni P = 0.0008).

The sequenced material came from blood buffy coat. The source is a woman between 18 and 69 years old with a cervical HPV16 infection that either progressed to CIN3+ or cleared (not recorded which). The chain joins TRBV20-1 to TRBJ2-4, with 11 junctional bases fitting TRBD2. The CDR3 is CSARSRGLADLAKNIQYF. CDR3 DNA (partial): TGCAGTGCTAGATCCCGGGGACTAGCGGACCTAGCCAAAAACATT.